Each of the 14 T cell receptor beta chains below was sequenced from the same sample in a study of blood T cell repertoires in COVID-19. Data came from immunoSEQ multiplex PCR; TCRdb stores just in-frame clones and leaves some out. The table records more than 200,000 clones, roughly 87% of them present only once. The sequenced material came from peripheral blood. All receptors derive from a human donor in a cohort sampled during active COVID-19.

V is TRBV3-1 (or the pseudogene TRBV3-2) and J is TRBJ2-5; 8 bases match TRBD2. The CDR3 extends over 16 amino acids. The V gene's germline CDR1 is LGHDT and CDR2 YNNKEL (reference sequence). Trimming removed 0 bases from V and 5 bases from J; junction bases left unmatched: 8. CDR3 nucleotide sequence: TGTGCCAGCAGCCAAGATGTAGCGGGGACGGGTGAGACCCAGTACTTC. Protein product: CASSQDVAGTGETQYF.

CDR3 loop: CASSQGLAKNIQYF. CDR3 nucleotide sequence: TGTGCCAGCAGCCAAGGACTAGCCAAAAACATTCAGTACTTC. The chain is built from TRBV3-1 (or the pseudogene TRBV3-2) and TRBJ2-4; D remains unclear. Trimming stripped 1 base from V and 0 bases from J, with 4 bases between. CDR3 size: 14 residues. The V gene's germline CDR1 is LGHDT and CDR2 YNNKEL (reference sequence).

The V gene is TRBV28, the J gene TRBJ2-7, with TRBD1 identical over 8 bases. CDR1 and CDR2 from the germline V gene are MDHEN and SYDVKM. The CDR3 is 17 residues long. The V gene end was trimmed by 3 bases and the J gene end by 1 base; junction bases not matched to a gene: 11. CDR3 DNA sequence: TGTGCCAGCAGTTTCTCACTCACAGGGGGTAGGTCCTACGAGCAGTACTTC. Encoded protein: CASSFSLTGGRSYEQYF.

This clone was seen more than once but under ten times. The chain employs TRBV6-6 and TRBJ2-7; 10 positions agree with TRBD1. V trimming: 8 bases; J trimming: 4 bases; junction bases outside the gene matches: 5. The germline V gene encodes CDR1 MNHNY and CDR2 SVGAGI (reference sequence). This CDR3 spans 13 amino acids. This chain's CDR3 is CASVGTGVYEQYF. Written as DNA, the CDR3 is TGTGCCAGCGTAGGGACAGGGGTATACGAGCAGTACTTC.

As for this clone: In the same sample, other DNA sequences code for this CDR3. V and J are TRBV27 and TRBJ1-4; TRBD1 agrees at 8 bases. The germline gives CDR1 MNHEY, CDR2 SMNVEV (reference sequence). The CDR3 length is 13 residues. CDR3 protein: CASRTGLNEKLFF. In DNA form, the CDR3 reads TGTGCTTCGCGGACAGGGCTTAACGAAAAACTGTTTTTT. The variable domain in full, with the rest retrieved from reference TRBV27 and TRBJ1-4, is EAQVTQNPRYLITVTGKKLTVTCSQNMNHEYMSWYRQDPGLGLRQIYYSMNVEVTDKGDVPEGYKVSRKEKRNFPLILESPSPNQTSLYFCASRTGLNEKLFFGSGTQLSVL.

This clone was observed a handful of times. The genes are TRBV6-6 and TRBJ2-5; 10 bases align to TRBD1. The V gene end was trimmed by 6 bases and the J gene end by 1 base; junction bases not matched to a gene: 2. Looked up from germline, CDR1 is MNHNY and CDR2 is SVGAGI (reference sequence). The CDR3 covers 14 residues. CDR3 amino acids: CASRDRGGQETQYF. The CDR3 region has the DNA TGTGCCAGCAGGGACAGGGGGGGCCAAGAGACCCAGTACTTC.

The chain is built from TRBV6-2 or TRBV6-3 and TRBJ1-1; D gene unclear. Trimming removed 0 bases at V and 4 bases at J, with 9 bases between. Germline lookup yields CDR1 MNHEY and CDR2 SVGEGT. The CDR3 is 14 amino acids. Here the CDR3 DNA reads TGTGCCAGCAGTTACTCGAGAGTCGGCACTGAAGCTTTCTTT. Translating gives CASSYSRVGTEAFF.

This sequence joins TRBV7-6 and TRBJ1-5, with 7 bases fitting TRBD1. Trimming took 2 bases from V and 1 from J; bases not matched to a gene: 8. Germline V gene sequence: CDR1 SGHVS, CDR2 FNYEAQ. CDR3 length: 17 residues. CDR3 in amino acids: CASSLSPTGVSNQPQHF. The DNA of the CDR3 is TGTGCCAGCAGCTTAAGTCCCACAGGGGTAAGCAATCAGCCCCAGCATTTT. The whole variable domain, filled in from reference TRBV7-6 and TRBJ1-5, reads GAGVSQSPRYKVTKRGQDVALRCDPISGHVSLYWYRQALGQGPEFLTYFNYEAQQDKSGLPNDRFSAERPEGSISTLTIQRTEQRDSAMYRCASSLSPTGVSNQPQHFGDGTRLSIL.

A single count supports this clone. The chain employs TRBV5-1 and TRBJ2-7, with TRBD2 matching 10 bases. V lost 4 bases and J lost 5; bases outside the gene matches: 12. Germline V gene data show CDR1 as SGHRS and CDR2 as YFSETQ. This CDR3 region has 16 residues. CDR3 bases: TGCGCCAGCAGCCATAGGGCGCTAGCGGGAGTGGACGAGCAGTACTTC. Translation: CASSHRALAGVDEQYF.

The rearrangement links TRBV7-3 to TRBJ2-6, with 11 bases matching TRBD1. There are 17 residues in the CDR3. V lost 2 bases to trimming and J lost 0 bases; unmatched junction nucleotides: 0. CDR1 and CDR2 (germline): SGHTA, FQGTGA. The CDR3 is CASSLGTGGSGANVLTF. CDR3 in DNA: TGTGCCAGCAGCTTAGGGACAGGGGGCTCTGGGGCCAACGTCCTGACTTTC.

V and J are TRBV29-1 and TRBJ2-1; the match to TRBD2 covers 11 bases. From germline, CDR1 is SQVTM and CDR2 ANQGSEA. V was clipped by 7 bases and J by 9 bases; unmatched bases: 14. The CDR3 loop spans 15 amino acids. For the CDR3, the DNA is TGCAGCGCCCTGGGTGGGACTAGCGGCACCTCTGAGCAGTTCTTC. Translated: CSALGGTSGTSEQFF.

The chain is built from TRBV5-1 and TRBJ2-1, with D unresolved. Germline V gene sequence: CDR1 SGHRS, CDR2 YFSETQ. V lost 2 bases, J lost 4 bases, and 13 bases lay in between. There are 15 residues in the CDR3. The CDR3 is CASSFSSLHYNEQFF. CDR3 DNA: TGCGCCAGCAGCTTTTCGTCCTTACATTACAATGAGCAGTTCTTC.

The chain links TRBV6-1 to TRBJ1-6; unclear D gene. CDR3 size: 14 residues. Germline lookup yields CDR1 MNHNS and CDR2 SASEGT. The V and J ends lost 2 bases and 10 bases respectively, with 12 bases between them. The CDR3 DNA follows: TGTGCCAGCAGTGAACAAAGGCAACAGTCACCCCTCCACTTT. Its translation: CASSEQRQQSPLHF.

The chain is built from TRBV2 and TRBJ2-1, with 16 bases matching TRBD2. V was pared by 8 bases and J by 3 bases, with 7 bases of the junction left unmatched. This CDR3 has 17 amino acids. Germline V CDR1 and CDR2: SNHLY, FYNNEI. CDR3 nucleotides: TGTGCCAGCTACCCCGGGACTAGCGGGAGGGACTACAATGAGCAGTTCTTC. Protein: CASYPGTSGRDYNEQFF.